This T cell receptor (beta chain) comes out of a study of memory CD4+ T cells and cytomegalovirus serostatus. Overall study: This sample comes from healthy Belgian adults, roughly nine CMV seropositive, 24 seronegative. Study-wide results and caveats: Each of 67 CMV-associated TCRbeta sequences occurred in one to five individuals. The CMV-associated TCR signature appears largely within the CD4+ memory repertoire.

This clone was seen just once. Its specificity is unknown. CDR3 length equals 16 residues. After removal of 5 bases from V and 4 bases from J, the junction contained 11 bases not matched to a gene. In germline, CDR1 is LNHDA, CDR2 SQIVND (reference sequence). Single viable CD3+CD4+CD8-CD45RO+ cells were sorted as the memory CD4+ T cells. Donors' CMV status reflects serum IgG against pp150, pp28, p38, p52. Sequenced by immunoSEQ multiplex PCR; TCRdb stores in-frame clones only, minus some. The sample lists over 40,000 clones, roughly 74% occurring once. The chain carries TRBV19 and TRBJ2-3, with 8 bases matching TRBD2. The sequencing input was memory CD4+ T cells from blood. The clonotype originates from an adult in good health and CMV-seropositive. The CDR3 loop reads CASSPPGVAGSDTQYF. As DNA, the CDR3 is TGTGCCAGTAGTCCCCCCGGGGTAGCGGGGTCAGATACGCAGTATTTT.